The clone carrying this T cell receptor beta chain was seen a handful of times. Its target is unknown. This specimen belongs to a study of T-cell reconstitution after alpha-beta-depleted transplantation in children. Points from the study as a whole: Several hundred expanded graft clones reportedly were the source of alpha-beta T cells about two months after transplant. Surviving recipient cells, namely T cells and thymic progenitors, were the source of high day-60 TCRbeta diversity in some patients. One year after transplant, T-cell counts and diversity came mostly from newly produced T cells.

Molecular barcoding with unique molecular identifiers was used for the TCRbeta library. MiXCR, run by TCRdb on the PCR reads, gives a single entry per CDR3 protein. The sample includes over 80,000 distinct CDR3 sequences, about 25% of them seen just once. The sequencing used PBMCs, collected before TCRalphabeta/CD19-depleted stem cell transplant. This TCR was recovered from a boy aged 2-9 years with acute lymphoblastic leukemia, due to receive a stem cell transplant.

In DNA form, the CDR3 reads TGTGCCAGCAGTGAATGGTCGGAAAGAACCTACGAGCAGTACTTC. It codes for CASSEWSERTYEQYF. The V call is TRBV6-1, the J call TRBJ2-7; D uncertain. Germline V lookup: CDR1 MNHNS, CDR2 SASEGT. This CDR3 is built from 15 residues. Trimming stripped 2 bases from V and 2 bases from J, with 13 bases between.